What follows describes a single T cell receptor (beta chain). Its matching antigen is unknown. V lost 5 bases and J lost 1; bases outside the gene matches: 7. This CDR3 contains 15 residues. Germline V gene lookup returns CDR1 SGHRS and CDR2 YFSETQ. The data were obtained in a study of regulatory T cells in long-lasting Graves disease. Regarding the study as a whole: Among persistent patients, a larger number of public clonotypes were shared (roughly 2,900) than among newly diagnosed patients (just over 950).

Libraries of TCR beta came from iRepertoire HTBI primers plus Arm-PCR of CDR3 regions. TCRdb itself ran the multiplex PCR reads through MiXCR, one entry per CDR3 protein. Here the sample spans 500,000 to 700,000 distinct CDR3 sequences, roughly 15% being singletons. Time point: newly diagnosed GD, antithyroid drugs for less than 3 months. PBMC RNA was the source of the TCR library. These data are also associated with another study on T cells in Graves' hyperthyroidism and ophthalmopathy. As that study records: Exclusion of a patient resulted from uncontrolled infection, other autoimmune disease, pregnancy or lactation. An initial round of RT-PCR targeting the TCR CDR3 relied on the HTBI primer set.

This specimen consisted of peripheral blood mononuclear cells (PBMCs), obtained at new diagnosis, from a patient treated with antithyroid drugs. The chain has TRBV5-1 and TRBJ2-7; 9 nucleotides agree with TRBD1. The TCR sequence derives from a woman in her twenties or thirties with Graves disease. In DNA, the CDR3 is TGCGCCAGCAGTAGGACAGGGGCGAGGTCCTACGAGCAGTACTTC. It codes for CASSRTGARSYEQYF.